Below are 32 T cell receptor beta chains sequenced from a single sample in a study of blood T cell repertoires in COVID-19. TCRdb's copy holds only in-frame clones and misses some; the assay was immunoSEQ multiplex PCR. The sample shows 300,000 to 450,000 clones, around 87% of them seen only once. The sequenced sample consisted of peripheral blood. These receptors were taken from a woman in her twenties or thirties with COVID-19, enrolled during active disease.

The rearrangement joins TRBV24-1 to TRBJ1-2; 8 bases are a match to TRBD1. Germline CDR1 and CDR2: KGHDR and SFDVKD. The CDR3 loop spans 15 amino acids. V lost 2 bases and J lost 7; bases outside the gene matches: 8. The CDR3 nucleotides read TGTGCCACCAGTGATTCGAGTGCAGGGGGCCGTGGCTACACCTTC. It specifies CATSDSSAGGRGYTF.

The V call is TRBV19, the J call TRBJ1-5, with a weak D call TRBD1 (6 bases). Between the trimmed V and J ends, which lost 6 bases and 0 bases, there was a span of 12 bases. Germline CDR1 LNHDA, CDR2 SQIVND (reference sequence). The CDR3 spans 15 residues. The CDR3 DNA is TGTGCCAGTAGGGGTACAGGGCGTAGCAATCAGCCCCAGCATTTT. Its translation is CASRGTGRSNQPQHF.

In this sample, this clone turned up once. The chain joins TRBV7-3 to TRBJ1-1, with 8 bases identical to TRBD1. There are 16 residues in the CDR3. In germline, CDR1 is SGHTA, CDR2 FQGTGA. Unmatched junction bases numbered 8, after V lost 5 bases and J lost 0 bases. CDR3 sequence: CASSAQGQVMNTEAFF. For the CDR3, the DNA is TGTGCCAGCAGCGCCCAGGGACAGGTCATGAACACTGAAGCTTTCTTT.

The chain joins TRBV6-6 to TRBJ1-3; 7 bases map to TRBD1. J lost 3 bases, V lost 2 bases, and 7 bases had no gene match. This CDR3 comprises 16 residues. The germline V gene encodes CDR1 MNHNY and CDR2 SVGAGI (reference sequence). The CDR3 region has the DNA TGTGCCAGCAGTTACGCTCCCTGGACAGGTGGAAACACCATATATTTT. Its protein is CASSYAPWTGGNTIYF.

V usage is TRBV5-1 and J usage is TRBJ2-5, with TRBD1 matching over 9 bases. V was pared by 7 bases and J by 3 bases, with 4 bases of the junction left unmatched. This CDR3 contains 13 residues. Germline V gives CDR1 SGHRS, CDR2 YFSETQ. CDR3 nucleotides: TGCGCCAGCCATCGGACAGGGGAAGAGACCCAGTACTTC. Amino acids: CASHRTGEETQYF.

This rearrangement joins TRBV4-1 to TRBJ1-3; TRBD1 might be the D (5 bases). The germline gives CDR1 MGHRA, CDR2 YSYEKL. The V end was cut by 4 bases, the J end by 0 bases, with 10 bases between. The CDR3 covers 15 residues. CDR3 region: CASSLGALSGNTIYF. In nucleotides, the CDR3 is TGCGCCAGCAGCCTTGGGGCCCTCTCTGGAAACACCATATATTTT.

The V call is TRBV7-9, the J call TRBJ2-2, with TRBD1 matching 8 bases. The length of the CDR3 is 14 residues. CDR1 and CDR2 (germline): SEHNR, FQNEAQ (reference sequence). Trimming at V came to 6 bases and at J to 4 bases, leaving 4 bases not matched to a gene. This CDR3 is CASRSTGGTGELFF. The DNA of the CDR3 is TGTGCCAGCAGGAGTACAGGGGGCACCGGGGAGCTGTTTTTT.

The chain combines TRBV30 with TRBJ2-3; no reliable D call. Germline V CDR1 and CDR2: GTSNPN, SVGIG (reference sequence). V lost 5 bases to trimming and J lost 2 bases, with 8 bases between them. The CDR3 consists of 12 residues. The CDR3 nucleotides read TGTGCCTGGGGCGGTTTCACAGATACGCAGTATTTT. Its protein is CAWGGFTDTQYF.

The CDR3 DNA is TGCGCCAGCAATGAGGGGGCAGGGGAAAAACTGTTTTTT. It codes for CASNEGAGEKLFF. J is TRBJ1-4 and V is TRBV5-1, with TRBD1 identical over 7 bases. The CDR3 totals 13 residues. With V trimmed by 6 bases and J by 8 bases, 7 bases remained unmatched. Per germline, CDR1 SGHRS and CDR2 YFSETQ.

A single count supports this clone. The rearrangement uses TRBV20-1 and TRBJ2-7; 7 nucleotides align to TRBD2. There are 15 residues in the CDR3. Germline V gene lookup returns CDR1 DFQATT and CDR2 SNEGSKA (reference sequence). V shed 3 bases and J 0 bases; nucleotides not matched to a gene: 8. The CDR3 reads CSASWERGSSYEQYF. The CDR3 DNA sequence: TGCAGTGCTAGTTGGGAGCGGGGCAGCTCCTACGAGCAGTACTTC.

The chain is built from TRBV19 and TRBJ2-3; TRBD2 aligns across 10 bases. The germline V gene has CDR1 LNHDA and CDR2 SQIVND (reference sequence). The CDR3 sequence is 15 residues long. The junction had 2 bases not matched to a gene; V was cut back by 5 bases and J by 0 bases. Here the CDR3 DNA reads TGTGCCAGTAGTTTGGGACTAGCGAGCACAGATACGCAGTATTTT. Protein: CASSLGLASTDTQYF.

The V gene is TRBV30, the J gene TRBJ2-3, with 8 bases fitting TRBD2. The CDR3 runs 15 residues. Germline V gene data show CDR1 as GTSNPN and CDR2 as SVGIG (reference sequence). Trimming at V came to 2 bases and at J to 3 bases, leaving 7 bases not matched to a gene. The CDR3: CAWSPGGGRTDTQYF. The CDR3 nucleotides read TGTGCCTGGAGTCCCGGGGGGGGGCGAACAGATACGCAGTATTTT.

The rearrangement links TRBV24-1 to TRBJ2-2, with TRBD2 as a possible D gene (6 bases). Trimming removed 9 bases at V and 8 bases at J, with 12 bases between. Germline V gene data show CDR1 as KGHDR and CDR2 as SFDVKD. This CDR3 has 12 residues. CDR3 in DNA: TGTGCCACCGACGCGGGGTTGGGGGAGCTGTTTTTT. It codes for CATDAGLGELFF.

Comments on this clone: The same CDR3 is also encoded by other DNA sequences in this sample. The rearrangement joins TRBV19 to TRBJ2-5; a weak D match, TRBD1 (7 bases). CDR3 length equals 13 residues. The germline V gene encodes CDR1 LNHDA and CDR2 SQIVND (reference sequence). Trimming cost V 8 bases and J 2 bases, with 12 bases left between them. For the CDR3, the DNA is TGTGCCAGTTCGACAGGGACTCAAGAGACCCAGTACTTC. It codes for CASSTGTQETQYF.

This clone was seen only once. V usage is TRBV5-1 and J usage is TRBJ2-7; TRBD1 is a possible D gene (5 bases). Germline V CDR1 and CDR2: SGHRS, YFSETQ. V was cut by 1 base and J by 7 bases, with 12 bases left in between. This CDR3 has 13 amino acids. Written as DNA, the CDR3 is TGCGCCAGCAGCTTGTGGGGCTCGGATGAGCAGTACTTC. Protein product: CASSLWGSDEQYF.

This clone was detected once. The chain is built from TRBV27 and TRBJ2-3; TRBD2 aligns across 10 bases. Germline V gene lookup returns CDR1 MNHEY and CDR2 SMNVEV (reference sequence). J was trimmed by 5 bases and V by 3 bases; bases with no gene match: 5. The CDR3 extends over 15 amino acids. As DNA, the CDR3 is TGTGCCAGCAGTTTTCTAGCGGGAGTTCGAGATACGCAGTATTTT. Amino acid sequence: CASSFLAGVRDTQYF.

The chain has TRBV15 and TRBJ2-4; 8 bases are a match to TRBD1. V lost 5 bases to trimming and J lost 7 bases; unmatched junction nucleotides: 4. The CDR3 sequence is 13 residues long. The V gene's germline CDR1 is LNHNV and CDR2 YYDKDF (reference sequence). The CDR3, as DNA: TGTGCCACCAGCTTGAACAGGGGGAACATTCAGTACTTC. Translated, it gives CATSLNRGNIQYF. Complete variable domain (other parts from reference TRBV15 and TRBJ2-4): DAMVIQNPRYQVTQFGKPVTLSCSQTLNHNVMYWYQQKSSQAPKLLFHYYDKDFNNEADTPDNFQSRRPNTSFCFLDIRSPGLGDTAMYLCATSLNRGNIQYFGAGTRLSVL.

The CDR3 loop is CASSLTGVTGELFF. The CDR3 nucleotides read TGTGCCAGCAGCTTAACCGGGGTCACCGGGGAGCTGTTTTTT. J is TRBJ2-2 and V is TRBV7-3; D may be TRBD2 (5 bases). Germline CDR1 and CDR2: SGHTA and FQGTGA. Trimming shortened V by 0 bases and J by 4 bases, and 6 bases separated the two germline ends. This CDR3 has 14 residues.

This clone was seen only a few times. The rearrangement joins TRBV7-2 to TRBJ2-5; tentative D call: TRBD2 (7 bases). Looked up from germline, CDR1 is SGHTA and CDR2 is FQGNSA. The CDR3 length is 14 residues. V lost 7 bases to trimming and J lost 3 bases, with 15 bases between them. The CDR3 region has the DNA TGTGCCAGCACCCCAACAGGGAGGGAAGAGACCCAGTACTTC. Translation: CASTPTGREETQYF.

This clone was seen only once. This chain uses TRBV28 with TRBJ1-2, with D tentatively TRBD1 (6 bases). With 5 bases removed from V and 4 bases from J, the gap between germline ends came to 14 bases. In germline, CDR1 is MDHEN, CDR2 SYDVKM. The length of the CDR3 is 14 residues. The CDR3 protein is CASSLNRAGYGYTF. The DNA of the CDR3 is TGTGCCAGCAGTCTAAACAGGGCCGGCTATGGCTACACCTTC.

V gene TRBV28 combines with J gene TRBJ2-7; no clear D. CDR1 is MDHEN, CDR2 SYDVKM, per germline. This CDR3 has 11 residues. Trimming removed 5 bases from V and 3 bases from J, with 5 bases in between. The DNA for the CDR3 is TGTGCCAGCAGTACCTACTACGAGCAGTACTTC. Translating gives CASSTYYEQYF.

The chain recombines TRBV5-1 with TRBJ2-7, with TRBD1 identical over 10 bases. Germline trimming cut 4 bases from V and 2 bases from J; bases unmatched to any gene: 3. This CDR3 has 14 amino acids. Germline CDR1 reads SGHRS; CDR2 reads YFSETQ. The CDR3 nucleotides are TGCGCCAGCAGCCCCGGGACAGGGGCCTACGAGCAGTACTTC. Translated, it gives CASSPGTGAYEQYF.

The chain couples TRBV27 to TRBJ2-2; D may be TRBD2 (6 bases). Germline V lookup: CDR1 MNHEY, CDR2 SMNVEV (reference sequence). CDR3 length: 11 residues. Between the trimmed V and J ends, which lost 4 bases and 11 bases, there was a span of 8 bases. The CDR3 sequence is CASSWGGELFF. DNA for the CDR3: TGTGCCAGCAGTTGGGGAGGTGAGCTGTTTTTT.

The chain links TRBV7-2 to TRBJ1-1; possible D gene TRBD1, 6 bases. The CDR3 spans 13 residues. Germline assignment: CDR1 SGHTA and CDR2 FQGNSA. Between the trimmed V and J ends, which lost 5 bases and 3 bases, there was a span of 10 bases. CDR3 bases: TGTGCCAGCAGCCAGTACAGGGACACTGAAGCTTTCTTT. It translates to CASSQYRDTEAFF.

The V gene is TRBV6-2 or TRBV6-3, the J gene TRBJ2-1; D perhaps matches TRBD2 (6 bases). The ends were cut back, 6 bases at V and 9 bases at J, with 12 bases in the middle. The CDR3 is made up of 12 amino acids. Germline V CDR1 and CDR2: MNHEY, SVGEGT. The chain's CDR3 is CASSRDLGEQFF. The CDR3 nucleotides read TGTGCCAGCAGCCGGGACTTGGGTGAGCAGTTCTTC.

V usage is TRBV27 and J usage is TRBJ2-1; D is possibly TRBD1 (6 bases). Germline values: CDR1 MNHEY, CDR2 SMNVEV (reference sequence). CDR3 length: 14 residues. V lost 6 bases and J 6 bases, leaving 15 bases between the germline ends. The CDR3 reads CASRVNRASNEQFF. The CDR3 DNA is TGTGCCAGCAGGGTCAACAGGGCTAGCAATGAGCAGTTCTTC.

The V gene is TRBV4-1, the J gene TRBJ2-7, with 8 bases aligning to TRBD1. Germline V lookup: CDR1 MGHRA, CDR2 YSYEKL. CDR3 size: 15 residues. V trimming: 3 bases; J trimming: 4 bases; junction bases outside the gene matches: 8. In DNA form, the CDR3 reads TGCGCCAGCAGCCAGGGGGGTCAGGGGGCATACGAGCAGTACTTC. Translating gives CASSQGGQGAYEQYF.

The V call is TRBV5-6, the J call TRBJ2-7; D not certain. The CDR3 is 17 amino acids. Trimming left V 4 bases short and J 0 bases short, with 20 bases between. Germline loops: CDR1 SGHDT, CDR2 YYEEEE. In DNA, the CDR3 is TGTGCCAGCAGCCCCCCCTTGGGCTTTAACCTCTCCTACGAGCAGTACTTC. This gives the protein CASSPPLGFNLSYEQYF.

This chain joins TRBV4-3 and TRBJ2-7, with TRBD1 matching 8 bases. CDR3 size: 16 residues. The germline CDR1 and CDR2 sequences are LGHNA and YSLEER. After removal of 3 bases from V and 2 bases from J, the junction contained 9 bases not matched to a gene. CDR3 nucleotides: TGCGCCAGCAGCCAGGAGAGACAGGGGAGTGCCTACGAGCAGTACTTC. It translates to CASSQERQGSAYEQYF.

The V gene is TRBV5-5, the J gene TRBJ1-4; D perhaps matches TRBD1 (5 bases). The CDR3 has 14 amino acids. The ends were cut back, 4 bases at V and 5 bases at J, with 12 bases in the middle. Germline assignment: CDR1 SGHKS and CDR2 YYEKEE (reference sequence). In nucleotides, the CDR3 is TGTGCCAGCAGCAAGACAGTAATCAATGAAAAACTGTTTTTT. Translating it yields CASSKTVINEKLFF. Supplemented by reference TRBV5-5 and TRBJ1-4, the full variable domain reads DAGVTQSPTHLIKTRGQQVTLRCSPISGHKSVSWYQQVLGQGPQFIFQYYEKEERGRGNFPDRFSARQFPNYSSELNVNALLLGDSALYLCASSKTVINEKLFFGSGTQLSVL.

CDR3 amino acids: CASSLGGSAYEQYF. CDR3 bases: TGTGCCAGCAGCTTAGGTGGGAGCGCCTACGAGCAGTACTTC. The J gene is TRBJ2-7, the V gene TRBV7-2; the D gene is possibly TRBD2 (5 bases). The germline V gene encodes CDR1 SGHTA and CDR2 FQGNSA. The V and J ends lost 1 base and 2 bases respectively, with 9 bases between them. CDR3 length: 14 residues.

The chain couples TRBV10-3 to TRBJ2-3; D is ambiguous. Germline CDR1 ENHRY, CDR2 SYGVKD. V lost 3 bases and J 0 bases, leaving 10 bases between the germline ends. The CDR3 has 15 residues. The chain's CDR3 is CAISEWARSTDTQYF. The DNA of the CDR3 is TGTGCCATCAGTGAATGGGCCAGAAGCACAGATACGCAGTATTTT.